This T cell receptor (beta chain) came from a study of patients and donors after allogeneic stem cell transplantation. Germline trimming cut 3 bases from V and 3 bases from J; bases unmatched to any gene: 11. This CDR3 is 18 amino acids long. Germline CDR1 reads SQVTM; CDR2 reads ANQGSEA. In TCRdb, the RT-PCR reads were re-called with MiXCR into one record per CDR3 protein. The sample contains tens of thousands of distinct CDR3 sequences, about 30% of which appear only once. The sequence came from a human donor who was either an allogeneic HSCT recipient or a stem cell or donor lymphocyte infusion donor (not recorded which). It is not recorded whose cells these are; they may come from a transplant donor. Sample: blood, either unsorted or a sorted T cell fraction (not recorded which). The chain carries TRBV29-1 and TRBJ2-2; 12 positions match TRBD2. The CDR3 protein is CSVEGLAGGYRYTGELFF. The CDR3 bases are TGCAGCGTTGAGGGACTAGCGGGTGGGTATAGATACACCGGGGAGCTGTTTTTT.